This TCR beta chain was sequenced for a study of CXCR3-negative and CXCR3-positive naive CD8 T cells. Definition of naive CD8+ T cells rested on a CD45RO-CCR7+CD27+CD95- profile. As to this clonotype: Its cognate antigen is unknown.

Whole-study results and caveats: Similar TRBV-TRBJ usage was seen in naive cells (both CXCR3-negative and CXCR3-positive), but memory cells differed. Surface CD5 matched across naive subsets, and TRB CDR3 properties served to infer TCR strength. Relative to CXCR3-negative naive cells, CXCR3-positive naive cells had more hydrophobic TRB CDR3s.

UMI-labeled 5' RACE yielded the TRB cDNA libraries. TCRdb reanalyzed the 5' RACE reads and collapses them to one entry per CDR3 protein, without DNA. Its table lists 130,000 to 150,000 distinct CDR3 sequences. The germline gives CDR1 MNHNY, CDR2 SVGAGI (reference sequence). CDR3 length: 16 amino acids. The TCR was taken from a human donor in good health. Some clones in this sample may be carry-over from other donors' samples. The specimen sequenced was naive CXCR3+ CD8+ T cells from blood. Subset in this sample: CD45RO-CCR7+CD27+CD95- naive CD8+ T cells expressing CXCR3 (TNR3+). The chain carries TRBV6-6 and TRBJ1-2; TCRdb outputs TRBD1, but without DNA this stays unchecked. The CDR3 region is CAVRGTADSNNYGYTF.